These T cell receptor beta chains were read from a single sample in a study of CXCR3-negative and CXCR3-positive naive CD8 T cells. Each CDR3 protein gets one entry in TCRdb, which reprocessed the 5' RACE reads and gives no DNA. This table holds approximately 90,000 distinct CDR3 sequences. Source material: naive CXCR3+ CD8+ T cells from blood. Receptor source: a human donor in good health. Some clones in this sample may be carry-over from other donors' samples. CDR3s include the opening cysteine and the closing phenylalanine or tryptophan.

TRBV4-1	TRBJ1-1	CASSLAGENTEAFF
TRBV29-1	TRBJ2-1	CSVVGLAGAYNEQFF
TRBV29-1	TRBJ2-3	CSVDTDRPSTDTQYF
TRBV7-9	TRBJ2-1	CASSSFLAGISYNEQFF
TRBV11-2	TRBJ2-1	CASSRGGRGVWRNEQFF
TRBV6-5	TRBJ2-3	CASSYSTLDTDTQYF
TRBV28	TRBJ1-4	CASCVRGQGKLFF
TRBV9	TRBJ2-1	CASSRGLPSYNEQFF
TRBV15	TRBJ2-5	CATSRPKTGRGQETQYF
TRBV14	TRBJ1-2	CASSRSGEYGYTF
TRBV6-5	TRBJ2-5	CASSYSTSGGGQETQYF
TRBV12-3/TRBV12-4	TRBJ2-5	CASSSVTMETQYF
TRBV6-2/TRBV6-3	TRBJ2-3	CASSYSGLEDTQYF
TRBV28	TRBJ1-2	CASKRVNNYGYTF
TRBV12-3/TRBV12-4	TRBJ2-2	CASSLPGELFF
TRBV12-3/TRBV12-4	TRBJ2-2	CAVIRSGVNTGELFF
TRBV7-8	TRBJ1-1	CASSLVVGKRGEVNTEAFF
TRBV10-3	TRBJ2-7	CAISGQTDYEQYF
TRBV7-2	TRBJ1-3	CASSLVQAATSGNTIYF
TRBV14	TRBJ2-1	CASSQEGPAGQFF
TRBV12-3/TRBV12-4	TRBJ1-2	CASSFRVVNYGYTF
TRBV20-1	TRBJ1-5	CGARGQGHEFQPQHF
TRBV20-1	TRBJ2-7	CSARDRDMSSYEQYF
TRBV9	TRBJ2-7	CASSIGGEQYF
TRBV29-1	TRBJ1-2	CSVGAPDSGNGYTF
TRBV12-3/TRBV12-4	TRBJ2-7	CASSRWDTYYEQYF
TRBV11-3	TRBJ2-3	CASSLDLQGSTDTQYF
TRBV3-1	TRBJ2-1	CASSPGGLESPHEQFF
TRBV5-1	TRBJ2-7	CASSPTGVREQYF
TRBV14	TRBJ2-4	CASSQAKGLAKNIQYF
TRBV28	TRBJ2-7	CASSPSSGSYYEQYF
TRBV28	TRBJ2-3	CASSLFHSGNTDTQYF
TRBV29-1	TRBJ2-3	CSLRQAGGTDTQYF
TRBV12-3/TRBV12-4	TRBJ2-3	CASSLLAGFTDTQYF
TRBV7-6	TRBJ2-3	CASSFGLADSDTQYF
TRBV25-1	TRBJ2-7	CASIPFSSYEQYF
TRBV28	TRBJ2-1	CASSLAPPNEQFF
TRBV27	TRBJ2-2	CASTSPGHPNTGELFF
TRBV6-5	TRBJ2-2	CASSPPIRSHTGELFF
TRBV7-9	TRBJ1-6	CASSHGGSSPLHF
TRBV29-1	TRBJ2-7	CSVEGTASYEQYF
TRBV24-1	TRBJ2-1	CATSDPPYNEQFF
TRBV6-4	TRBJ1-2	CASSVGTEVTNYGYTF
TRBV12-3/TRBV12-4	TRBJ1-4	CASTFGGGFNEKLFF
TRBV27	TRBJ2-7	CASSSGRGYEQYF
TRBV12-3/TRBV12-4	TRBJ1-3	CASILPGPLGNTIYF
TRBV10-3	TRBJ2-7	CAIQTGASYEQYF
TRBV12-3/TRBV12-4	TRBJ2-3	CASRDPGVTFTDTQYF
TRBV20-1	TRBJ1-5	CSATEVAGRYQPQHF
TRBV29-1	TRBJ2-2	CSAHLAGELFF
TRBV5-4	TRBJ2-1	CASSPWDNEQFF
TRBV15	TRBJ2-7	CATSGTGHEQYF
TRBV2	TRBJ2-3	CASSTTPDTQYF